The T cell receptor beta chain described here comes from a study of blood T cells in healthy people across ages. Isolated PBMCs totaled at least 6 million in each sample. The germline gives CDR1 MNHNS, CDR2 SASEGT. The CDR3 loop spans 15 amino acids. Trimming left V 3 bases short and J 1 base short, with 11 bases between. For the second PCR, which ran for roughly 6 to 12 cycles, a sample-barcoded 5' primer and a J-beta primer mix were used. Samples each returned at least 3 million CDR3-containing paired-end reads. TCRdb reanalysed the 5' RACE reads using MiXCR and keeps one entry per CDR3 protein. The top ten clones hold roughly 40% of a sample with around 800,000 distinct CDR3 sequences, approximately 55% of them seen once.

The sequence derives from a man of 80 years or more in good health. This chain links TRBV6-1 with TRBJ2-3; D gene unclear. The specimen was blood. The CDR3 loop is CASSDVGYGTDTQYF. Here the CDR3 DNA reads TGTGCCAGCAGTGACGTCGGGTATGGCACAGATACGCAGTATTTT.